The 5 T cell receptor beta chains listed next were all sequenced from one sample in a study of blood T cell repertoires in COVID-19. Sequenced by immunoSEQ multiplex PCR; TCRdb stores in-frame clones only, minus some. The sample includes more than 80,000 clones, over 70% of them seen just once. The material sequenced was peripheral blood. The receptors were sampled from a human donor with acute or convalescent COVID-19. The donor label of this sample is uncertain.

This chain connects TRBV7-6 to TRBJ2-5; perhaps TRBD1 as D (5 bases). Trimming pared 2 bases from V and 1 base from J, leaving 14 bases between. This CDR3 region has 16 residues. CDR1 and CDR2 from the germline V gene are SGHVS and FNYEAQ. CDR3 loop: CASSLSLDTIQETQYF. The CDR3 DNA follows: TGTGCCAGCAGCTTAAGCCTGGACACAATCCAAGAGACCCAGTACTTC. Complete variable domain (other parts from reference TRBV7-6 and TRBJ2-5): GAGVSQSPRYKVTKRGQDVALRCDPISGHVSLYWYRQALGQGPEFLTYFNYEAQQDKSGLPNDRFSAERPEGSISTLTIQRTEQRDSAMYRCASSLSLDTIQETQYFGPGTRLLVL.

This chain joins TRBV14 and TRBJ1-1, with D unresolved. The CDR3 length is 15 residues. Germline-derived CDR1 and CDR2 are SGHDN and FVKESK. The V end lost 1 base, the J end lost 1 base, and 10 bases lay between the germline ends. The CDR3 is CASSQANGPNTEAFF. The CDR3 region has the DNA TGTGCCAGCAGCCAAGCGAACGGTCCGAACACTGAAGCTTTCTTT. The variable domain in full, completed from reference TRBV14 and TRBJ1-1, reads EAGVTQFPSHSVIEKGQTVTLRCDPISGHDNLYWYRRVMGKEIKFLLHFVKESKQDESGMPNNRFLAERTGGTYSTLKVQPAELEDSGVYFCASSQANGPNTEAFFGQGTRLTVV.

The V call is TRBV12-3 or TRBV12-4, the J call TRBJ1-2, with a weak D call TRBD1 (6 bases). V was clipped by 1 base and J by 11 bases, with 11 bases between them. The CDR3 is 12 amino acids. CDR3 residues: CASSLGQDLYTF. The DNA of the CDR3 is TGTGCCAGCAGTTTAGGACAGGACTTATACACCTTC.

Only a few counts were recorded for this clone. The chain uses TRBV3-1 (or the pseudogene TRBV3-2) and TRBJ1-4; 7 bases are a match to TRBD1. The CDR3 has 16 residues. Trimming at V came to 1 base and at J to 5 bases, leaving 7 bases not matched to a gene. Germline V gene data show CDR1 as LGHDT and CDR2 as YNNKEL (reference sequence). CDR3 amino acids: CASSQGGGTANEKLFF. CDR3 nucleotide sequence: TGTGCCAGCAGCCAAGGGGGCGGGACAGCAAATGAAAAACTGTTTTTT.

The table lists this clone with a few counts. The chain employs TRBV6-5 and TRBJ2-5; 7 bases line up with TRBD2. The CDR3 sequence is 15 residues long. In germline, CDR1 is MNHEY, CDR2 SVGAGI. V shed 2 bases and J 4 bases; nucleotides not matched to a gene: 7. The CDR3 DNA reads as TGTGCCAGCAGTTACCTTGAGGGGAGGGCAGAGACCCAGTACTTC. Encoded protein: CASSYLEGRAETQYF.